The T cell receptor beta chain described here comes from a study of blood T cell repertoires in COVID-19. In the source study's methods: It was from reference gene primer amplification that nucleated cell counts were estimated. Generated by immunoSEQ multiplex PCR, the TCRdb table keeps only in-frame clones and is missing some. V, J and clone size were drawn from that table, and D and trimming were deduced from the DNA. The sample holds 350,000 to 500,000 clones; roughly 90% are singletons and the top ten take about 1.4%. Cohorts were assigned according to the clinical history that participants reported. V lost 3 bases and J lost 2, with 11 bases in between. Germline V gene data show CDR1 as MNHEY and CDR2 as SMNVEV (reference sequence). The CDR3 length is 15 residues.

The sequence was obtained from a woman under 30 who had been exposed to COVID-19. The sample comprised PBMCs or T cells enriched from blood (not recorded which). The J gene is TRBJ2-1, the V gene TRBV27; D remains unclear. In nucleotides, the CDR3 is TGTGCCAGCAGTTTTGAGTCAGGAACCTACAATGAGCAGTTCTTC. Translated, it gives CASSFESGTYNEQFF.